This TCR beta chain was identified in a study of blood T cell repertoires in COVID-19. Looked up from germline, CDR1 is SEHNR and CDR2 is FQNEAQ (reference sequence). Trimming took 0 bases from V and 6 from J; bases not matched to a gene: 11. The CDR3 extends over 17 amino acids. Measured with immunoSEQ multiplex PCR; TCRdb has only the in-frame clones, and not every one. The data contain over 200,000 clones, around 90% of them seen just once; the ten biggest clones take up 10%. This clone has only a few counts. Cohorts were based on clinical histories the participants reported. The rearrangement joins TRBV7-9 to TRBJ1-5, with TRBD1 identical over 7 bases. The clonotype comes from a young man with acute COVID-19. The sample comprised PBMCs or T cells enriched from blood (not recorded which). In DNA form, the CDR3 reads TGTGCCAGCAGCTTAGCGGAGGCAGGGGGTACGGGTCAGCCCCAGCATTTT. Amino acids: CASSLAEAGGTGQPQHF.